A single sample is the source of the 16 T cell receptor beta chains below, sequenced in a study of T cells in localized non-small cell lung cancer. Method: immunoSEQ multiplex PCR; TCRdb's copy keeps in-frame clones and lacks some. The data show tens of thousands of clones, just over 90% seen once. The sample here was peripheral blood, taken before any cancer treatment. The receptors stem from an older female donor with stage I lung adenocarcinoma.

CDR3 coding DNA: TGTGCCAGCAGCTTAGGGGGAGGAAGCAATCAGCCCCAGCATTTT. Translating it yields CASSLGGGSNQPQHF. This chain joins TRBV7-2 and TRBJ1-5; D gene unclear. Germline V lookup: CDR1 SGHTA, CDR2 FQGNSA. The CDR3 is 15 amino acids. V was shortened by 1 base and J by 1 base, with 8 bases between the two germline ends. The complete variable domain, with remaining parts taken from reference TRBV7-2 and TRBJ1-5, reads GAGVSQSPSNKVTEKGKDVELRCDPISGHTALYWYRQSLGQGLEFLIYFQGNSAPDKSGLPSDRFSAERTGGSVSTLTIQRTQQEDSAVYLCASSLGGGSNQPQHFGDGTRLSIL.

The rearrangement uses TRBV16 and TRBJ1-4; the D is unclear. This CDR3 comprises 14 residues. Per germline, CDR1 KGHSY and CDR2 FQNENV. Trimming removed 2 bases from V and 5 bases from J, with 9 bases in between. DNA for the CDR3: TGTGCCAGCAGCCAAGGAGGGAACAATGAAAAACTGTTTTTT. Amino acid sequence: CASSQGGNNEKLFF.

The chain combines TRBV4-1 with TRBJ2-7; 11 nucleotides line up with TRBD2. V shed 4 bases and J 2 bases; nucleotides not matched to a gene: 4. From germline, CDR1 is MGHRA and CDR2 YSYEKL. The CDR3 spans 15 residues. The CDR3 region has the DNA TGCGCCAGCAGCCTCGGGACTAGCGGTACCTACGAGCAGTACTTC. It is translated as CASSLGTSGTYEQYF.

V and J are TRBV28 and TRBJ1-5; 10 bases align to TRBD1. With V trimmed by 10 bases and J by 7 bases, 10 bases remained unmatched. The CDR3 contains 14 residues. The germline V gene has CDR1 MDHEN and CDR2 SYDVKM. As DNA, the CDR3 is TGTGCCACCTCCGGGACAGGGGTGGGACAGCCCCAGCATTTT. Encoded protein: CATSGTGVGQPQHF.

V gene TRBV19 combines with J gene TRBJ2-5; D gene unclear. V lost 7 bases and J lost 5, with 20 bases in between. The CDR3 runs to 15 residues. Germline V lookup: CDR1 LNHDA, CDR2 SQIVND (reference sequence). CDR3: CASTGSYWAWETQYF. In DNA, the CDR3 is TGTGCCAGTACCGGGTCGTACTGGGCGTGGGAGACCCAGTACTTC.

The gene calls are TRBV19 and TRBJ2-3, with D perhaps TRBD2 (6 bases). In germline, CDR1 is LNHDA, CDR2 SQIVND (reference sequence). This CDR3 contains 16 residues. Trimming stripped 2 bases from V and 0 bases from J, with 12 bases between. The CDR3, as DNA: TGTGCCAGTAGTATAACGGGGCGGGGAAGCACAGATACGCAGTATTTT. This encodes CASSITGRGSTDTQYF. Based on the CDR3 plus reference TRBV19 and TRBJ2-3, the full variable domain is DGGITQSPKYLFRKEGQNVTLSCEQNLNHDAMYWYRQDPGQGLRLIYYSQIVNDFQKGDIAEGYSVSREKKESFPLTVTSAQKNPTAFYLCASSITGRGSTDTQYFGPGTRLTVL.

This rearrangement joins TRBV18 to TRBJ1-1; tentatively, D is TRBD1 (5 bases). Trimming cost V 5 bases and J 3 bases, with 10 bases left between them. CDR1 is KGHSH, CDR2 LQKENI, per germline. This CDR3 has 13 amino acids. This CDR3 is CASSSDRDTEAFF. The CDR3 nucleotides read TGTGCCAGCTCATCCGACAGAGACACTGAAGCTTTCTTT. Variable domain in full (rest from reference TRBV18 and TRBJ1-1): NAGVMQNPRHLVRRRGQEARLRCSPMKGHSHVYWYRQLPEEGLKFMVYLQKENIIDESGMPKERFSAEFPKEGPSILRIQQVVRGDSAAYFCASSSDRDTEAFFGQGTRLTVV.

V and J are TRBV11-2 and TRBJ1-1, with D perhaps TRBD1 (6 bases). The V end lost 6 bases, the J end lost 1 base, and 15 bases lay between the germline ends. Germline V gene lookup returns CDR1 SGHAT and CDR2 FQNNGV. The CDR3 is made up of 15 amino acids. The DNA for the CDR3 is TGTGCCAGCAGACTAATGGGCAGGGGGAACACTGAAGCTTTCTTT. It encodes CASRLMGRGNTEAFF.

This chain uses TRBV7-2 with TRBJ1-5; possible D gene TRBD1, 5 bases. There are 16 residues in the CDR3. Germline CDR1 SGHTA, CDR2 FQGNSA. The ends were cut back, 5 bases at V and 9 bases at J, with 23 bases in the middle. The CDR3 sequence: CASSPQAAGTYGPQHF. CDR3 sequence (DNA): TGTGCCAGCAGCCCGCAAGCTGCGGGGACCTATGGGCCCCAGCATTTT.

The V and J genes are TRBV5-1 and TRBJ2-7; TRBD1 might be the D (5 bases). V dropped 6 bases and J dropped 2 bases, with 9 bases sitting between them. Germline values: CDR1 SGHRS, CDR2 YFSETQ. The CDR3 loop spans 12 amino acids. CDR3 residues: CASKGVAYEQYF. The DNA for the CDR3 is TGCGCCAGCAAAGGGGTTGCCTACGAGCAGTACTTC.

The chain recombines TRBV4-1 with TRBJ2-7; D remains unclear. The CDR3 covers 15 residues. Trimming shortened V by 0 bases and J by 7 bases, and 16 bases separated the two germline ends. Germline assignment: CDR1 MGHRA and CDR2 YSYEKL. The CDR3 nucleotides read TGCGCCAGCAGCCAAGATGGACGTGGGATTGATGAGCAGTACGTC. Amino acids: CASSQDGRGIDEQYV.

This clone is a singleton in its sample. The rearrangement uses TRBV6-5 and TRBJ1-3; D is uncertain. The CDR3 totals 13 residues. Germline V gives CDR1 MNHEY, CDR2 SVGAGI. Deletions cut 6 bases from V and 7 bases from J, with 13 bases between. The CDR3 nucleotides are TGTGCCAGCAGCCCTCGGACGGTCAACACCATATATTTT. Protein product: CASSPRTVNTIYF.

This sequence joins TRBV4-1 and TRBJ2-7; perhaps TRBD1 as D (5 bases). The CDR3 has 16 residues. V lost 0 bases and J 0 bases, leaving 12 bases between the germline ends. Germline CDR1 MGHRA, CDR2 YSYEKL. The CDR3 loop is CASSQDSLDTSYEQYF. DNA of the CDR3: TGCGCCAGCAGCCAAGACTCCTTGGACACCTCCTACGAGCAGTACTTC.

The chain employs TRBV7-2 and TRBJ1-2; D gene ambiguous. V was trimmed by 3 bases and J by 8 bases, leaving 10 bases between them. CDR1 is SGHTA and CDR2 is FQGNSA in the germline V gene. CDR3 size: 12 residues. CDR3 DNA: TGTGCCAGCAGCTTTAACTTCGGGGGCTACACCTTC. Amino acid sequence: CASSFNFGGYTF.

The chain couples TRBV7-8 to TRBJ2-1; D perhaps matches TRBD1 (6 bases). Germline lookup yields CDR1 SGHVS and CDR2 FQNEAQ. This CDR3 comprises 18 residues. The germline V and J ends were trimmed by 0 bases and 9 bases, with 24 bases remaining between them. CDR3 loop: CASSLATPGGAGRREQFF. Here the CDR3 DNA reads TGTGCCAGCAGCTTAGCCACCCCTGGGGGCGCAGGGCGTCGTGAGCAGTTCTTC.

This chain links TRBV7-2 with TRBJ2-7, with D perhaps being TRBD1 or TRBD2 (5 bases each). The ends were cut back, 5 bases at V and 7 bases at J, with 18 bases in the middle. Per germline, CDR1 SGHTA and CDR2 FQGNSA. The CDR3 contains 14 residues. CDR3 sequence: CASSQGAGRREQYF. The CDR3 bases are TGTGCCAGCAGCCAAGGGGCTGGCCGGAGGGAGCAGTACTTC.